These 26 T cell receptor beta chains came from one sample sequenced in a study of patients and donors after allogeneic stem cell transplantation (dated by TCRdb to the early 2020s). The library came from RT-PCR. The instrument was a NextSeq 550. TCRdb ran its own pipeline on the public reads, namely fastp trimming at Q25 and MiXCR clone calling, and kept in-frame beta chains. Rows with one shared CDR3 protein collapse into an entry with the most common genes and DNA. A total of about 40,000 distinct CDR3 sequences appear in this sample, under 40% of them only once. About two thirds of the sample rests with the top ten. Material: blood, either unsorted or a sorted T cell fraction (not recorded which). The receptors originated from a human donor who was either an allogeneic HSCT recipient or a stem cell or donor lymphocyte infusion donor (not recorded which). It is not recorded whose cells these are; they may come from a transplant donor.

The chain recombines TRBV12-3 or TRBV12-4 with TRBJ1-5, with 11 nucleotides matching TRBD1. The CDR3 consists of 18 residues. V dropped 6 bases and J dropped 0; count of bases not matched to a gene: 10. The CDR3 reads CASRDGQGAGYSNQPQHF. For the CDR3, the DNA is TGTGCCAGCAGGGACGGACAGGGGGCCGGTTATAGCAATCAGCCCCAGCATTTT.

This chain joins TRBV2 and TRBJ1-2, with a possible D match to TRBD1 (6 bases). Germline V gene data show CDR1 as SNHLY and CDR2 as FYNNEI. V dropped 6 bases and J dropped 4 bases, with 12 bases sitting between them. The CDR3 has 13 residues. The CDR3 nucleotides are TGTGCCAGCAGCGAGACAGGTGCCTATGGCTACACCTTC. It translates to CASSETGAYGYTF.

This clonotype has only a few counts. The J gene is TRBJ1-4, the V gene TRBV12-3 or TRBV12-4; D is unclear. This CDR3 is built from 14 residues. Trimming shortened V by 0 bases and J by 8 bases, and 10 bases separated the two germline ends. This chain's CDR3 is CASSLAWRREKLFF. The DNA of the CDR3 is TGTGCCAGCAGTTTAGCCTGGAGGCGGGAAAAACTGTTTTTT.

This clonotype was picked up a small number of times. This sequence joins TRBV10-3 and TRBJ2-2; no definite D call. Per germline, CDR1 ENHRY and CDR2 SYGVKD. This CDR3 spans 14 amino acids. Trimming removed 4 bases from V and 5 bases from J, with 11 bases in between. The CDR3 loop is CAISGASVTGELFF. For the CDR3, the DNA is TGTGCCATCAGTGGGGCTTCAGTAACCGGGGAGCTGTTTTTT.

This chain joins TRBV6-5 and TRBJ2-1; TRBD2 aligns across 8 bases. Losses at the gene ends were 6 bases for V and 4 bases for J; bases not matched to a gene: 2. This CDR3 spans 13 amino acids. Germline V gene data show CDR1 as MNHEY and CDR2 as SVGAGI. In DNA form, the CDR3 reads TGTGCCAGCAGGACTAGCGTATACAATGAGCAGTTCTTC. It specifies CASRTSVYNEQFF.

The V gene is TRBV12-3 or TRBV12-4, the J gene TRBJ1-1; no definite D call. Trimming removed 7 bases from V and 1 base from J, with 13 bases in between. CDR3 length: 14 residues. CDR3 in DNA: TGTGCCAGCACCTTAGTTCCCGGGAACACTGAAGCTTTCTTT. As protein: CASTLVPGNTEAFF.

This clonotype showed up just a few times. J is TRBJ1-5 and V is TRBV4-1, with TRBD1 as a possible D gene (6 bases). V was cut by 4 bases and J by 3 bases, with 13 bases left in between. CDR3 length equals 15 residues. CDR1 and CDR2 from the germline V gene are MGHRA and YSYEKL. DNA of the CDR3: TGCGCCAGCAGCCCGGGGGGGGCCAACAATCAGCCCCAGCATTTT. It is translated as CASSPGGANNQPQHF.

This clonotype turned up a few times. The chain couples TRBV12-3 or TRBV12-4 to TRBJ1-4; D gene ambiguous. CDR3 length equals 14 residues. V was pared by 1 base and J by 6 bases, with 9 bases between. The CDR3, as DNA: TGTGCCAGCAGTTTAGTTATGGCGGATGAAAAACTGTTTTTT. This gives the protein CASSLVMADEKLFF.

This rearrangement joins TRBV15 to TRBJ1-6; 11 positions agree with TRBD1. This CDR3 has 14 amino acids. CDR1 and CDR2 from the germline V gene are LNHNV and YYDKDF (reference sequence). With 3 bases clipped from V and 10 bases from J, the junction kept 2 bases outside the gene matches. DNA for the CDR3: TGTGCCACCAGCAGTCGGGACAGGGGGTCACCCCTCCACTTT. As protein: CATSSRDRGSPLHF.

This chain uses TRBV5-1 with TRBJ1-4; 7 nucleotides agree with TRBD1. The CDR3 sequence is 15 residues long. Trimming removed 4 bases from V and 7 bases from J; junction bases left unmatched: 10. Germline V gene lookup returns CDR1 SGHRS and CDR2 YFSETQ. The CDR3 DNA is TGCGCCAGCAGCACAACAGGGGCCGCTACTGAAAAACTGTTTTTT. Translating it yields CASSTTGAATEKLFF.

CDR3 protein: CASSLGDRAWRETQYF. The DNA for the CDR3 is TGTGCCAGCAGCTTAGGGGACAGAGCCTGGCGGGAGACCCAGTACTTC. The V call is TRBV7-3, the J call TRBJ2-5; 7 bases align to TRBD1. Trimming cost V 2 bases and J 5 bases; bases outside gene matches: 11. The CDR3 is 16 residues long. Germline V gene sequence: CDR1 SGHTA, CDR2 FQGTGA.

The gene calls are TRBV4-3 and TRBJ2-7; possibly TRBD1 for D (6 bases). The germline V gene has CDR1 LGHNA and CDR2 YSLEER. V lost 3 bases and J 4 bases, leaving 10 bases between the germline ends. The CDR3 consists of 13 residues. The CDR3 sequence: CASSHIQGYEQYF. CDR3 coding DNA: TGCGCCAGCAGCCACATACAGGGTTACGAGCAGTACTTC.

This clonotype was seen only a few times. The gene calls are TRBV7-9 and TRBJ1-3; D perhaps matches TRBD1 (6 bases). The CDR3 loop spans 15 amino acids. Germline V gene data show CDR1 as SEHNR and CDR2 as FQNEAQ (reference sequence). Trimming shortened V by 5 bases and J by 2 bases, and 13 bases separated the two germline ends. CDR3 in amino acids: CASSLSGEAGNTIYF. DNA for the CDR3: TGTGCCAGCAGCCTATCAGGGGAGGCTGGAAACACCATATATTTT.

In this sample, this clonotype turned up many times. V gene TRBV27 combines with J gene TRBJ1-2; tentative D call: TRBD1 (5 bases). The germline V gene has CDR1 MNHEY and CDR2 SMNVEV (reference sequence). This CDR3 region has 12 residues. Trimming took off 6 bases at V and 5 bases at J, with 10 bases between the two ends. The CDR3 sequence: CASRGGGYGYTF. The CDR3 DNA is TGTGCCAGCAGGGGGGGAGGATATGGCTACACCTTC.

This clonotype was seen only a few times. This chain connects TRBV20-1 to TRBJ2-1, with 7 bases that match TRBD2. Looked up from germline, CDR1 is DFQATT and CDR2 is SNEGSKA (reference sequence). The CDR3 totals 13 residues. This CDR3 reads CGAGETSYNEQFF. CDR3 in DNA: TGCGGGGCGGGGGAAACCTCCTACAATGAGCAGTTCTTC.

This chain joins TRBV29-1 and TRBJ2-5; D is unclear. Trimming shortened V by 7 bases and J by 2 bases, and 14 bases separated the two germline ends. The length of the CDR3 is 13 residues. Germline V lookup: CDR1 SQVTM, CDR2 ANQGSEA. CDR3 sequence reads: CSAIRAPQETQYF. The CDR3 DNA reads as TGCAGCGCTATACGAGCCCCTCAAGAGACCCAGTACTTC. Using reference TRBV29-1 and TRBJ2-5 for the parts outside the CDR3, the full variable domain is SAVISQKPSRDICQRGTSLTIQCQVDSQVTMMFWYRQQPGQSLTLIATANQGSEATYESGFVIDKFPISRPNLTFSTLTVSNMSPEDSSIYLCSAIRAPQETQYFGPGTRLLVL.

The CDR3 spells CARRTDTQYF. DNA of the CDR3: TGCGCCAGGAGGACAGATACGCAGTATTTT. J is TRBJ2-3 and V is TRBV4-3; no reliable D call. Germline V CDR1 and CDR2: LGHNA, YSLEER. There are 10 residues in the CDR3. The V end lost 9 bases, the J end lost 3 bases, and 4 bases lay between the germline ends.

A few counts support this clonotype. The V call is TRBV27, the J call TRBJ1-4, with a tentative D call TRBD1 (5 bases). V was pared by 7 bases and J by 4 bases, with 16 bases between. The CDR3 length is 15 residues. The germline CDR1 and CDR2 sequences are MNHEY and SMNVEV (reference sequence). The CDR3 is CASTKQGAVNEKLFF. In DNA, the CDR3 is TGTGCCAGCACTAAACAAGGGGCAGTTAATGAAAAACTGTTTTTT.

This clonotype has just a few counts. This chain links TRBV4-1 with TRBJ1-5, with D hard to call. V dropped 1 base and J dropped 2 bases, with 12 bases sitting between them. The CDR3 runs to 16 residues. The germline gives CDR1 MGHRA, CDR2 YSYEKL. The CDR3, as DNA: TGCGCCAGCAGCCAAGTTGGTTATGTCGGCAATCAGCCCCAGCATTTT. This gives the protein CASSQVGYVGNQPQHF.

The sample holds a few counts of this clonotype. The chain combines TRBV4-3 with TRBJ2-2; 7 nucleotides align to TRBD2. Per germline, CDR1 LGHNA and CDR2 YSLEER. The CDR3 has 15 residues. J gave up 7 bases and V 4 bases, and 9 bases lay outside the gene matches. The CDR3 DNA reads as TGCGCCAGCAGCCCCCAGGGAGGGGCTGGCGGGGAGCTGTTTTTT. Protein: CASSPQGGAGGELFF.

This chain's CDR3 is CASSVALRDGQETQYF. The CDR3 DNA reads TGTGCCAGCAGCGTAGCCCTCCGGGACGGACAAGAGACCCAGTACTTC. The rearrangement joins TRBV9 to TRBJ2-5; D possibly uses TRBD1 or TRBD2 (5 bases each). V was clipped by 0 bases and J by 2 bases, with 14 bases between them. Germline loops: CDR1 SGDLS, CDR2 YYNGEE. The CDR3 loop spans 16 amino acids.

There are many counts of this clonotype. Compared with germline, one end of the junction differs, possibly owing to a read error. The chain joins TRBV4-1 to TRBJ2-5, with D hard to call. The germline V gene encodes CDR1 MGHRA and CDR2 YSYEKL. This CDR3 is built from 15 residues. The CDR3 DNA reads as TGCGCCAGCAGCCAAGATGCGAGCAGAAAAGAGGCCCAGTACTTC. Amino acids: CASSQDASRKEAQYF.

This clonotype was picked up many times. The V gene is TRBV7-2, the J gene TRBJ1-4; D call uncertain. V gave up 5 bases and J gave up 0 bases, with 10 bases separating them. This CDR3 region has 15 residues. Germline V CDR1 and CDR2: SGHTA, FQGNSA. CDR3 DNA: TGTGCCAGCAGCCGCTTCGGGGCAACTAATGAAAAACTGTTTTTT. Its translation is CASSRFGATNEKLFF.

Regarding this clonotype: The CDR3 does not end in the conserved phenylalanine or tryptophan, so this is likely a read error. Written as DNA, the CDR3 is TGTGCCAGCAGCCAACACTTTCCGCCCGGGACAGCCGGCACTGAAGCTTTCTCT. This sequence encodes CASSQHFPPGTAGTEAFS. The V call is TRBV3-1, the J call TRBJ1-1; 7 bases align to TRBD1. The V gene end was trimmed by 2 bases and the J gene end by 4 bases; junction bases not matched to a gene: 16. This CDR3 comprises 18 residues. Germline CDR1 LGHDT, CDR2 YNNKEL (reference sequence).

This chain links TRBV6-2 or TRBV6-3 with TRBJ2-7; D remains ambiguous. Germline V gene lookup returns CDR1 MNHEY and CDR2 SVGEGT. The CDR3 runs to 12 residues. Trimming removed 1 base at V and 3 bases at J, with 4 bases between. In DNA, the CDR3 is TGTGCCAGCAGTTACTTGAACTACGAGCAGTACTTC. It is translated as CASSYLNYEQYF.

The rearrangement uses TRBV5-1 and TRBJ2-3; 11 positions agree with TRBD2. The CDR3 is 17 amino acids. Germline V CDR1 and CDR2: SGHRS, YFSETQ. Unmatched junction bases numbered 9, after V lost 3 bases and J lost 3 bases. The DNA of the CDR3 is TGCGCCAGCAGCTCCCTAGCGGGAGGCCCTCTAACAGATACGCAGTATTTT. Translated: CASSSLAGGPLTDTQYF.